The T cell receptor (beta chain) described here comes from a study of shared clonotypes between healthy human individuals. Whole-study results and caveats: Non-shared clonotypes had lower generation probabilities than clonotypes shared by all four sorted-subset donors.

Concerning this clone itself: What it binds is unknown.

TCRdb's table, derived via immunoSEQ multiplex PCR, lists solely in-frame clones and lacks some. The sample contains a few million clones, over 85% of which appear only once. The CDR3 is 14 residues long. Trimming left V 6 bases short and J 4 bases short, with 13 bases between. CDR1 is MNHEY, CDR2 SVGAGI, per germline. The sequence was obtained from a man aged 18 to 30 in good health. The specimen sequenced was naive CD4+ T cells sorted from blood. Subset here: CD45RA+ positively selected. This rearrangement joins TRBV6-5 to TRBJ1-3; D uncertain. The CDR3 loop reads CASSPGLVGNTIYF. The CDR3 DNA follows: TGTGCCAGCAGCCCCGGATTAGTCGGAAACACCATATATTTT.